What follows are 29 T cell receptor beta chains derived from one specimen sequenced in a study of blood T cell repertoires in COVID-19. Sequencing used immunoSEQ multiplex PCR; TCRdb keeps in-frame clones, though not all of them. The repertoire holds fewer than 200,000 clones, with 70% to 90% as singletons. The sequenced material came from peripheral blood. The source is a woman older than 75 with COVID-19, enrolled during active disease.

V and J are TRBV10-3 and TRBJ1-2; TRBD1 agrees at 11 bases. V lost 7 bases, J lost 8 bases, and 12 bases stayed unmatched. The CDR3 contains 15 residues. The V gene's germline CDR1 is ENHRY and CDR2 SYGVKD. In DNA form, the CDR3 reads TGTGCCATCACCTCAGGACAGGGGGCGGGTGGAGGCTACACCTTC. Its translation: CAITSGQGAGGGYTF.

This clone was picked up one time. This chain connects TRBV19 to TRBJ2-6, with unresolved D. Per germline, CDR1 LNHDA and CDR2 SQIVND (reference sequence). Trimming removed 5 bases at V and 0 bases at J, with 8 bases between. The CDR3 runs 15 residues. The CDR3 sequence is CASSPQASGANVLTF. The DNA for the CDR3 is TGTGCCAGTAGTCCCCAGGCCTCTGGGGCCAACGTCCTGACTTTC.

The chain links TRBV10-3 to TRBJ2-1; 9 bases match TRBD1. CDR1 and CDR2 (germline): ENHRY, SYGVKD. Losses at the gene ends were 6 bases for V and 4 bases for J; bases not matched to a gene: 4. The CDR3 consists of 14 residues. The chain's CDR3 is CAIRGQGEYNEQFF. The CDR3 DNA sequence: TGTGCCATCAGGGGACAGGGCGAGTACAATGAGCAGTTCTTC.

The rearrangement joins TRBV5-4 to TRBJ2-5; TRBD1 agrees at 7 bases. The ends lost 2 bases at V and 3 bases at J; junction bases unmatched: 1. The CDR3 loop spans 13 amino acids. CDR1 is SGHNT and CDR2 is YYREEE in the germline V gene (reference sequence). This chain's CDR3 is CASSFTGEETQYF. The CDR3 nucleotides read TGTGCCAGCAGCTTCACAGGGGAAGAGACCCAGTACTTC. Together with reference TRBV5-4 and TRBJ2-5, the CDR3 gives the full variable domain: ETGVTQSPTHLIKTRGQQVTLRCSSQSGHNTVSWYQQALGQGPQFIFQYYREEENGRGNFPPRFSGLQFPNYSSELNVNALELDDSALYLCASSFTGEETQYFGPGTRLLVL.

V usage is TRBV4-1 and J usage is TRBJ2-3; TRBD1 is a possible D gene (6 bases). Trimming left V 0 bases short and J 2 bases short, with 15 bases between. CDR1 MGHRA and CDR2 YSYEKL come from the germline V gene. The CDR3 loop spans 17 amino acids. Written as DNA, the CDR3 is TGCGCCAGCAGCCAAGAACCGGGACAACTCCCCACAGATACGCAGTATTTT. This codes for CASSQEPGQLPTDTQYF.

The CDR3 protein is CASSETGGANTEAFF. The CDR3 DNA reads TGTGCCAGCAGTGAGACAGGGGGCGCGAACACTGAAGCTTTCTTT. The chain couples TRBV6-1 to TRBJ1-1, with 10 positions matching TRBD1. With 3 bases clipped from V and 1 base from J, the junction kept 2 bases outside the gene matches. Germline-derived CDR1 and CDR2 are MNHNS and SASEGT. The CDR3 is 15 residues long.

This sequence joins TRBV7-8 and TRBJ2-2, with 10 nucleotides matching TRBD2. With 4 bases clipped from V and 0 bases from J, the junction kept 11 bases outside the gene matches. The germline V gene encodes CDR1 SGHVS and CDR2 FQNEAQ. CDR3 length: 19 residues. The CDR3 DNA sequence: TGTGCCAGCAGCTCCCGACCTACTAGCGGGGACGCGAACACCGGGGAGCTGTTTTTT. It specifies CASSSRPTSGDANTGELFF.

J is TRBJ2-5 and V is TRBV3-1 (or the pseudogene TRBV3-2), with 9 bases identical to TRBD2. After removal of 4 bases from V and 4 bases from J, the junction contained 19 bases not matched to a gene. Germline V gene data show CDR1 as LGHDT and CDR2 as YNNKEL (reference sequence). CDR3 length: 19 residues. The CDR3 nucleotides are TGTGCCAGCAGCCCTATTATGACAGCGGGAGGTATTTCGGGAGAGACCCAGTACTTC. It specifies CASSPIMTAGGISGETQYF.

The rearrangement joins TRBV5-4 to TRBJ2-7; TRBD2 aligns across 8 bases. The junction had 5 bases not matched to a gene; V was cut back by 5 bases and J by 1 base. This CDR3 has 14 residues. CDR1 is SGHNT, CDR2 YYREEE, per germline (reference sequence). The CDR3 region is CASSSGGPSYEQYF. CDR3 in DNA: TGTGCCAGCAGTTCGGGAGGGCCGTCCTACGAGCAGTACTTC.

V usage is TRBV11-3 and J usage is TRBJ2-5, with 9 bases lining up with TRBD1. The germline gives CDR1 SGHNT, CDR2 YENEEA. The CDR3 is made up of 14 amino acids. Losses at the gene ends were 2 bases for V and 5 bases for J; bases not matched to a gene: 3. CDR3: CASSLTGGTETQYF. In DNA, the CDR3 is TGTGCCAGCAGCTTAACAGGGGGCACGGAGACCCAGTACTTC.

This clone occurred once. The chain couples TRBV18 to TRBJ2-4; 7 positions agree with TRBD1. V shed 0 bases and J 6 bases; nucleotides not matched to a gene: 2. This CDR3 contains 14 residues. From germline, CDR1 is KGHSH and CDR2 LQKENI. The CDR3 is CASSPPGQSNIQYF. In DNA form, the CDR3 reads TGTGCCAGCTCACCACCGGGACAGTCAAACATTCAGTACTTC.

The chain recombines TRBV5-1 with TRBJ2-2; D gene unclear. The V end was cut by 0 bases, the J end by 6 bases, with 12 bases between. The CDR3 is 15 residues long. CDR1 SGHRS and CDR2 YFSETQ come from the germline V gene. CDR3 bases: TGCGCCAGCAGCTTGGAAGCCACCATGTCCGGGGAGCTGTTTTTT. This translates into CASSLEATMSGELFF.

The chain carries TRBV19 and TRBJ2-2; tentatively, D is TRBD2 (6 bases). Between the trimmed V and J ends, which lost 6 bases and 8 bases, there was a span of 22 bases. CDR1 is LNHDA, CDR2 SQIVND, per germline (reference sequence). The CDR3 totals 16 residues. The DNA for the CDR3 is TGTGCCAGTAGAGTTTCCGGGACTCTCTCAGGGGGGGAGCTGTTTTTT. Translation: CASRVSGTLSGGELFF.

The rearrangement uses TRBV3-1 (or the pseudogene TRBV3-2) and TRBJ2-7; D perhaps matches TRBD1 (6 bases). The CDR3 totals 16 residues. Trimming cost V 5 bases and J 3 bases, with 20 bases left between them. Germline lookup yields CDR1 LGHDT and CDR2 YNNKEL (reference sequence). CDR3 amino acids: CASSLQPQGRFYEQYF. The CDR3 coding sequence is TGTGCCAGCAGCTTACAACCCCAGGGGCGCTTCTACGAGCAGTACTTC.

J is TRBJ2-7 and V is TRBV28; TRBD2 agrees at 8 bases. CDR3 length equals 14 residues. V lost 6 bases and J lost 4; bases outside the gene matches: 8. Germline V gives CDR1 MDHEN, CDR2 SYDVKM. The CDR3 bases are TGTGCCAGCAGCCCCAGCGGGAGTAGATACGAGCAGTACTTC. This sequence encodes CASSPSGSRYEQYF.

Remarks on this clone: Distinct nucleotide sequences in the sample also encode this CDR3. The chain links TRBV19 to TRBJ1-1; possibly TRBD1 for D (5 bases). CDR1 is LNHDA, CDR2 SQIVND, per germline (reference sequence). V was shortened by 5 bases and J by 0 bases, with 10 bases between the two germline ends. This CDR3 contains 14 residues. CDR3 region: CASSRQGMNTEAFF. CDR3 nucleotides: TGTGCCAGTAGTCGGCAGGGTATGAACACTGAAGCTTTCTTT.

V is TRBV10-3 and J is TRBJ2-5; 7 nucleotides agree with TRBD1. The V segment lost 8 bases and the J segment 1 base; nucleotides outside the gene matches: 7. The germline V gene has CDR1 ENHRY and CDR2 SYGVKD. This CDR3 comprises 14 residues. CDR3 sequence reads: CAIGDRNVQETQYF. In DNA form, the CDR3 reads TGTGCCATCGGGGACAGAAACGTCCAAGAGACCCAGTACTTC.

The CDR3 loop is CASSIRTSGAPYEQYF. Here the CDR3 DNA reads TGTGCCAGCAGCATCCGGACTAGCGGGGCCCCCTACGAGCAGTACTTC. The V call is TRBV5-6, the J call TRBJ2-7; 12 nucleotides match TRBD2. The CDR3 runs 16 residues. The ends lost 4 bases at V and 2 bases at J; junction bases unmatched: 7. In germline, CDR1 is SGHDT, CDR2 YYEEEE.

A single count supports this clone. The chain links TRBV19 to TRBJ1-2; D gene unclear. Trimming removed 4 bases at V and 8 bases at J, with 17 bases between. Per germline, CDR1 LNHDA and CDR2 SQIVND (reference sequence). The CDR3 length is 14 residues. The CDR3 loop reads CASSSLGGGWGYTF. DNA of the CDR3: TGTGCCAGTAGTAGCCTGGGAGGAGGATGGGGCTACACCTTC.

The chain couples TRBV7-9 to TRBJ2-3, with TRBD2 matching 9 bases. V shed 0 bases, J shed 2 bases, and the junction held 3 bases outside the gene matches. Germline CDR1 is SEHNR and CDR2 is FQNEAQ (reference sequence). The CDR3 is made up of 16 amino acids. CDR3 coding DNA: TGTGCCAGCAGCTTAGCGCTAGCGGGGTACACAGATACGCAGTATTTT. Translation gives CASSLALAGYTDTQYF.

The CDR3 loop reads CAGGRGFYEQYF. CDR3 nucleotide sequence: TGTGCCGGCGGCAGGGGATTCTACGAGCAGTACTTC. This chain links TRBV2 with TRBJ2-7; perhaps TRBD1 as D (6 bases). Trimming removed 11 bases from V and 3 bases from J, with 14 bases in between. This CDR3 is 12 amino acids long. Germline V gene lookup returns CDR1 SNHLY and CDR2 FYNNEI.

The chain has TRBV5-5 and TRBJ2-1, with D possibly being TRBD1 (5 bases). The CDR3 consists of 15 residues. In germline, CDR1 is SGHKS, CDR2 YYEKEE (reference sequence). Trimming cost V 4 bases and J 1 base, with 12 bases left between them. The CDR3 nucleotides read TGTGCCAGCAGCCCCGGACACCCTTCCTACAATGAGCAGTTCTTC. The encoded protein is CASSPGHPSYNEQFF.

The V gene is TRBV11-3, the J gene TRBJ2-1, with 15 nucleotides matching TRBD2. The CDR3 covers 15 residues. Unmatched junction bases numbered 1, after V lost 3 bases and J lost 7 bases. In germline, CDR1 is SGHNT, CDR2 YENEEA. The CDR3 loop reads CASSFGLAGGNEQFF. The CDR3 nucleotides are TGTGCCAGCAGCTTCGGACTAGCGGGAGGGAATGAGCAGTTCTTC.

The V gene is TRBV3-1 (or the pseudogene TRBV3-2), the J gene TRBJ2-7, with 8 bases identical to TRBD2. The ends lost 1 base at V and 7 bases at J; junction bases unmatched: 9. The CDR3 totals 15 residues. Germline values: CDR1 LGHDT, CDR2 YNNKEL (reference sequence). The CDR3 loop is CASSQASGPFWEQYF. In nucleotides, the CDR3 is TGTGCCAGCAGCCAAGCTAGCGGGCCGTTTTGGGAGCAGTACTTC.

The chain links TRBV6-5 to TRBJ1-2; 9 bases are a match to TRBD1. V gave up 5 bases and J gave up 8 bases; unmatched junction bases: 9. This CDR3 comprises 14 residues. Germline assignment: CDR1 MNHEY and CDR2 SVGAGI. The CDR3 sequence: CASSPRDRVMGYTF. CDR3 DNA sequence: TGTGCCAGCAGTCCCCGGGACAGGGTGATGGGCTACACCTTC.

The chain combines TRBV5-1 with TRBJ2-1, with TRBD2 identical over 14 bases. The CDR3 contains 18 residues. The junction had 13 bases not matched to a gene; V was cut back by 4 bases and J by 7 bases. The germline gives CDR1 SGHRS, CDR2 YFSETQ. CDR3 sequence (DNA): TGCGCCAGCAGCATCGGACTAGCGGGAGGTTTTAAGCTAAATGAGCAGTTCTTC. Translating gives CASSIGLAGGFKLNEQFF.

This clone was observed a single time. The rearrangement links TRBV18 to TRBJ2-7, with 8 bases matching TRBD1. CDR3 size: 14 residues. Germline V gene sequence: CDR1 KGHSH, CDR2 LQKENI. Unmatched junction bases numbered 4, after V lost 4 bases and J lost 2 bases. CDR3 in DNA: TGTGCCAGCTCACTTAGACAGGGGACCTACGAGCAGTACTTC. Residues: CASSLRQGTYEQYF.

V gene TRBV5-4 combines with J gene TRBJ2-2, with TRBD2 matching over 9 bases. The V gene's germline CDR1 is SGHNT and CDR2 YYREEE (reference sequence). The junction had 8 bases not matched to a gene; V was cut back by 4 bases and J by 4 bases. The CDR3 contains 16 residues. The CDR3 bases are TGTGCCAGCAGCACGGGACTAGCTGAACCCACCGGGGAGCTGTTTTTT. This codes for CASSTGLAEPTGELFF.

This chain joins TRBV19 and TRBJ1-4; D ambiguous. CDR1 LNHDA and CDR2 SQIVND come from the germline V gene (reference sequence). This CDR3 has 14 residues. Trimming stripped 6 bases from V and 0 bases from J, with 8 bases between. The CDR3 region is CASRRPATNEKLFF. As DNA, the CDR3 is TGTGCCAGTAGGAGGCCAGCAACTAATGAAAAACTGTTTTTT. The entire variable domain, with the rest obtained from reference TRBV19 and TRBJ1-4, is as follows: DGGITQSPKYLFRKEGQNVTLSCEQNLNHDAMYWYRQDPGQGLRLIYYSQIVNDFQKGDIAEGYSVSREKKESFPLTVTSAQKNPTAFYLCASRRPATNEKLFFGSGTQLSVL.